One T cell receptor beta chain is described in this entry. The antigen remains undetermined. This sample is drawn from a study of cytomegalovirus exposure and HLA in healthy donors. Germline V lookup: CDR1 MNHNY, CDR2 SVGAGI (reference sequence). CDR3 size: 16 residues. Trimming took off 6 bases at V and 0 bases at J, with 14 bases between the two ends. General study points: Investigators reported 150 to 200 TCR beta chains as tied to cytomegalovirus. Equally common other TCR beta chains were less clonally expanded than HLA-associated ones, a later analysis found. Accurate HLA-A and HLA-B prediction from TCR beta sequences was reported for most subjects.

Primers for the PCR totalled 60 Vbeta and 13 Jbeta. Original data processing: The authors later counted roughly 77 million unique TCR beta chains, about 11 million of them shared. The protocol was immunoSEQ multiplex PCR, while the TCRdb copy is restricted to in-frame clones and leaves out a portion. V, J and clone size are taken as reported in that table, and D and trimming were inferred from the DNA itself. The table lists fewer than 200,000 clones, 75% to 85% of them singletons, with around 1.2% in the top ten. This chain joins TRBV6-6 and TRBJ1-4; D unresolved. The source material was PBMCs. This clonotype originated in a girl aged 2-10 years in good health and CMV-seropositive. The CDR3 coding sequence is TGTGCCAGCAGACCCGGGATCCAGTCAACTAATGAAAAACTGTTTTTT. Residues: CASRPGIQSTNEKLFF.